Listed below are T cell receptor beta chains from one sample, sequenced in a study of identical twins. TCRdb reprocessed the 5' RACE reads via MiXCR and lists one record per CDR3 protein. Among fewer than 900,000 distinct CDR3 sequences listed, around a sixth were seen once. The same specimen was also included in a second study, on T cells expressing NK-cell markers.

The sequenced material came from PBMCs. The receptors originated from a woman aged 18-29 years in good health. CDR3s include the opening cysteine and the closing phenylalanine or tryptophan. The D gene is left open where the match is weak. Only some rows state a clone size, as once, few, many or a class for expanded clones.

TRBJ2-1,TRBV5-1,NA,TRBD2,CASSRGASGGDEQFF,TGCGCCAGCAGCCGCGGAGCTAGCGGGGGTGATGAGCAGTTCTTC
TRBJ2-5,TRBV5-1,NA,TRBD2,CASSPRGSGASETQYF,TGCGCCAGCAGCCCCCGGGGAAGCGGGGCTTCGGAGACCCAGTACTTC
TRBJ1-1,TRBV3-1,few,NA,CASSIRQVNTEAFF,TGTGCCAGCAGCATCAGACAAGTCAACACTGAAGCTTTCTTT
TRBJ1-2,TRBV6-5,NA,TRBD1,CASSYGTGGYGYTF,TGTGCCAGCAGTTACGGTACAGGGGGCTATGGCTACACCTTC
TRBJ1-5,TRBV12-3/TRBV12-4,NA,TRBD1,CASSLIGTGDNQPQHF,TGTGCCAGCAGTTTAATAGGGACAGGGGATAATCAGCCCCAGCATTTT
TRBJ2-3,TRBV7-8,few,NA,CASSTIGADTQYF,TGTGCCAGCAGCACGATAGGGGCAGATACGCAGTATTTT
TRBJ2-2,TRBV5-4,NA,NA,CASSLESGQNTGELFF,TGTGCCAGCAGCTTGGAGTCGGGCCAGAACACCGGGGAGCTGTTTTTT
TRBJ1-3,TRBV5-1,NA,NA,CASRREASGNTIYF,TGCGCCAGCCGTCGTGAAGCATCTGGAAACACCATATATTTT
TRBJ2-7,TRBV6-2/TRBV6-3,NA,NA,CASSPRGEQYF,TGTGCCAGCAGTCCCCGAGGCGAGCAGTACTTC
TRBJ1-5,TRBV12-3/TRBV12-4,NA,NA,CASSLFPSSFQNQPQHF,TGTGCCAGCAGTTTATTCCCGTCGTCCTTCCAAAATCAGCCCCAGCATTTT
TRBJ2-7,TRBV9,NA,TRBD1,CASSRGLAAWRNPEQYF,TGTGCCAGCAGTAGGGGGCTAGCAGCGTGGAGGAACCCCGAGCAGTACTTC
TRBJ2-7,TRBV7-9,NA,NA,CASSFSQGGYEQYF,TGTGCCAGCAGCTTCAGCCAGGGGGGCTACGAGCAGTACTTC
TRBJ2-5,TRBV20-1,NA,TRBD2,CSAPPTSGAPRETQYF,TGCAGTGCTCCCCCCACTAGCGGGGCCCCGAGGGAGACCCAGTACTTC
TRBJ1-4,TRBV7-9,few,NA,CASSLDSFEKLFF,TGTGCCAGCAGCCTCGACAGCTTCGAAAAACTGTTTTTT
TRBJ2-2,TRBV27,NA,TRBD1,CASTRGQGPNTGELFF,TGTGCCAGCACCAGGGGGCAAGGGCCTAACACCGGGGAGCTGTTTTTT
TRBJ2-5,TRBV29-1,NA,NA,CSVEQGWETQYF,TGCAGCGTTGAACAGGGGTGGGAGACCCAGTACTTC
TRBJ2-5,TRBV24-1,NA,NA,CATGDGRQETQYF,TGTGCCACCGGGGACGGCCGCCAAGAGACCCAGTACTTC
TRBJ1-4,TRBV15,few,NA,CATSRVGTANEKLFF,TGTGCCACCAGCAGAGTTGGGACGGCTAATGAAAAACTGTTTTTT
TRBJ2-7,TRBV7-9,NA,TRBD1,CASSLDRGRLAEQYF,TGTGCCAGCAGCTTAGACAGGGGGCGACTGGCCGAGCAGTACTTC
TRBJ2-2,TRBV12-3/TRBV12-4,NA,TRBD2,CASSRGLERYTGELFF,TGTGCCAGCAGTCGAGGACTAGAGAGATACACCGGGGAGCTGTTTTTT
TRBJ1-2,TRBV11-2,few,NA,CASSLDLTRIRGYTF,TGTGCCAGCAGCTTAGATCTTACACGGATCCGCGGCTACACCTTC
TRBJ2-3,TRBV7-9,NA,NA,CASTSGVDTQYF,TGTGCCAGCACCTCTGGGGTTGATACGCAGTATTTT
TRBJ1-1,TRBV7-9,few,NA,CASNQPGVRDTEAFF,TGTGCCAGCAATCAACCCGGGGTAAGGGACACTGAAGCTTTCTTT
TRBJ2-7,TRBV20-1,NA,NA,CSALDTGLKAYEQYF,TGCAGTGCCCTGGACACGGGACTGAAGGCCTACGAGCAGTACTTC
TRBJ2-5,TRBV6-2/TRBV6-3,few,TRBD2,CASSPTYPTSGRADEETQYF,TGTGCCAGCAGTCCGACGTACCCCACTAGCGGGAGGGCCGATGAAGAGACCCAGTACTTC
TRBJ2-1,TRBV20-1,NA,TRBD2,CSARPPGGGNEQFF,TGCAGTGCTAGACCCCCGGGGGGAGGGAATGAGCAGTTCTTC
TRBJ2-1,TRBV10-2,NA,NA,CASSESRSGHSYNEQFF,TGCGCCAGCAGTGAGTCGAGATCCGGGCACTCCTACAATGAGCAGTTCTTC
TRBJ2-7,TRBV20-1,many,NA,CSARDSGTYEQYF,TGCAGTGCTAGAGATTCAGGAACCTACGAGCAGTACTTC
TRBJ2-2,TRBV3-1,few,NA,CASSQGRAGELFF,TGTGCCAGCAGCCAAGGTAGAGCCGGGGAGCTGTTTTTT
TRBJ1-1,TRBV6-1,few,NA,CASSGGGLTEAFF,TGTGCCAGCAGTGGAGGCGGACTCACTGAAGCTTTCTTT
TRBJ1-5,TRBV6-1,few,NA,CASSGPSAGPYQPQHF,TGTGCCAGCAGTGGTCCTTCGGCAGGGCCCTATCAGCCCCAGCATTTT
TRBJ2-5,TRBV7-2,few,NA,CASRHSGKRETQYF,TGTGCCAGCAGACATAGCGGCAAGCGGGAGACCCAGTACTTC
TRBJ2-1,TRBV6-2/TRBV6-3,NA,TRBD1,CASTLSGTGGAYNEQFF,TGTGCCAGCACTCTGAGCGGGACAGGGGGCGCCTACAATGAGCAGTTCTTC
TRBJ1-2,TRBV12-3/TRBV12-4,few,TRBD1,CASSQMGGQAGGYTF,TGTGCCAGCAGCCAAATGGGGGGACAGGCTGGAGGCTACACCTTC
TRBJ1-2,TRBV10-3,many,NA,CAISFDRSSYGYTF,TGTGCCATCAGCTTCGACAGGTCCTCGTATGGCTACACCTTC
TRBJ2-1,TRBV11-2,NA,TRBD2,CASSLGTSGIGYEQFF,TGTGCCAGCAGCTTAGGTACTAGCGGGATCGGCTATGAGCAGTTCTTC
TRBJ2-2,TRBV12-3/TRBV12-4,many,NA,CASSFRGTGELFF,TGTGCCAGCAGTTTCAGGGGAACCGGGGAGCTGTTTTTT
TRBJ2-7,TRBV9,NA,TRBD1,CASSPGQGFHYEQYF,TGTGCCAGCAGTCCCGGACAGGGGTTCCACTACGAGCAGTACTTC
TRBJ2-1,TRBV9,NA,NA,CASSARGWNEQFF,TGTGCCAGCAGCGCCCGGGGGTGGAATGAGCAGTTCTTC
TRBJ1-1,TRBV20-1,NA,NA,CSARGPQVGPEAFF,TGCAGTGCTAGAGGCCCCCAGGTTGGTCCTGAAGCTTTCTTT
TRBJ2-7,TRBV29-1,few,NA,CSARSRKSYEQYF,TGCAGCGCCAGGAGCAGAAAGTCCTACGAGCAGTACTTC
TRBJ2-3,TRBV12-3/TRBV12-4,few,TRBD1,CASSSQGARDTQYF,TGTGCCAGCAGTTCCCAGGGGGCTCGGGATACGCAGTATTTT
TRBJ2-1,TRBV4-3,many,NA,CASSQTHRILSYNEQFF,TGCGCCAGCAGCCAAACTCATCGAATACTCTCCTACAATGAGCAGTTCTTC
TRBJ1-4,TRBV7-9,NA,TRBD1,CASSQPRGQGNEKLFF,TGTGCCAGCAGCCAACCCCGGGGACAGGGGAATGAAAAACTGTTTTTT
TRBJ2-5,TRBV6-2/TRBV6-3,few,NA,CASRILGTQYF,TGTGCCAGCCGCATTCTCGGGACCCAGTACTTC
TRBJ1-5,TRBV4-3,few,NA,CASSQDGKGSQPQHF,TGCGCCAGCAGCCAAGATGGAAAGGGATCCCAGCCCCAGCATTTT
TRBJ1-3,TRBV10-3,NA,NA,CAISEDSRNTIYF,TGTGCCATCAGTGAGGACAGCCGAAACACCATATATTTT
TRBJ1-1,TRBV18,few,NA,CASSPLSEAFF,TGTGCCAGCTCACCACTATCTGAAGCTTTCTTT
TRBJ2-7,TRBV12-3/TRBV12-4,few,NA,CASSLGKGASYEQYF,TGTGCCAGCAGTTTAGGAAAGGGAGCCTCCTACGAGCAGTACTTC
TRBJ2-5,TRBV7-2,NA,TRBD2,CASSWGLAAETQYF,TGTGCCAGCAGCTGGGGACTAGCGGCAGAGACCCAGTACTTC
TRBJ1-2,TRBV5-1,few,NA,CASSLSDRVYGYTF,TGCGCCAGCAGCTTGAGTGATAGGGTCTATGGCTACACCTTC
TRBJ2-5,TRBV3-1,few,NA,CASSQEDFLETQYF,TGTGCCAGCAGCCAAGAAGACTTCTTAGAGACCCAGTACTTC
TRBJ1-2,TRBV12-3/TRBV12-4,NA,TRBD1,CASSLGGQMNYGYTF,TGTGCCAGCAGTTTAGGGGGACAGATGAACTATGGCTACACCTTC
TRBJ2-1,TRBV20-1,NA,TRBD2,CSARDQLSGRYNEQFF,TGCAGTGCTAGAGACCAACTTAGCGGGCGCTACAATGAGCAGTTCTTC